The entry below describes one T cell receptor (beta chain). No cognate antigen has been identified for it. Per-base quality was not reported, and no clone a single base away is much larger than it. Receptor amplification or capture employed PCR. TCR sequencing of DNA from cultured CD4+ T cells used the Oncomine TCR Beta short-read assay at the Johns Hopkins FTIC core. Genomic DNA was extracted from the cultured CD4+ T cells with the QIAamp micro DNA kit. Oncomine TCR Beta libraries from cultured CD4+ T cells were pooled using unique dual indexes and sequenced on an Illumina iSeq 100. As for the authors' bioinformatics: Non-productive sequences were filtered out, and CDR3s that did not start with C, did not end with F or W, or were shorter than 7 amino acids were discarded. The MANAFEST web application identified antigen-specific clonotypes by comparing peptide-stimulated wells against reference wells and other culture wells. To be called positive, a clone needed an FDR below 0.05, an odds ratio above 5, and a productive frequency above 0.1% in at least two of three replicate wells. A clonotype was classed as cross-reactive if the clonotype showed significant expansion both in SARS-CoV-2 spike wells and in at least one common cold coronavirus spike condition. Similarity between CDR3 sequences was evaluated in R version 3.6.1 using Levenshtein distances (stringdist) and unrooted phylogenetic trees (ape). TCRdb reprocessed the public reads (quality trimming at Q25 with fastp, clone calling with MiXCR) and kept in-frame beta chains. For every CDR3 protein sequence, its rows merge into one entry that carries the most common genes and DNA. The V and J calls here are based on TCRdb, not the publication. The sample table holds about 11,000 distinct CDR3 sequences, of which 70% were seen once. Together, the top ten hold approximately 12% of the sample.

According to the study, the label for this sample's treatment or condition signals: roughly ten-day PBMC culture with coronavirus spike peptide pools or control peptides (ViraFEST assay). The study used the ViraFEST assay, which expanded antigen-specific T cells with peptide pools and then identified expanded clonotypes by TCR sequencing. The convalescent patients' positive SARS-CoV-2 PCR tests fell between March and December 2020, which was before the Alpha, Beta and Delta variants emerged in the United States. Each well held around 2 million PBMCs cultured in IMDM containing roughly 5% human AB serum and approximately 9.1 IU/ml IL-2, with around 9.2 ug/ml peptide pools added. On days 3 and 7, half of the culture medium was replaced with fresh IL-2-containing medium. After 10 days of culture, CD4+ T cells were isolated by negative selection using the EasySep CD4+ T cell isolation kit. PBMCs were separated from whole blood using Ficoll-Paque Plus gradient centrifugation and then either used fresh or cryopreserved at -140C. Triplicate wells were generally used for each culture condition.

The data were taken from a study of vaccination and CD4 T cells after COVID-19 (dated by TCRdb to between 2022 and 2023). Background on the whole study: Convalescent patients had a positive SARS-CoV-2 result on nasal swab PCR, and of these patients, several had mild disease and one had severe disease. In the convalescent cohort there were six males and four females, among whom were two Hispanic individuals, seven Caucasians, two Asians and one multiracial person. Participants received two doses of either the Pfizer-BioNTech BNT162b2 vaccine (n=8) or the Moderna mRNA-1273 vaccine (n=2). Post-COVID blood samples were collected from convalescent patients a median of about 92 days after diagnosis, with a range of roughly 30 to 170 days. The time from the second vaccine dose to post-vaccine blood sampling had a median of roughly 72 days and ranged from about 14 to 250 days. Culture stimuli were overlapping spike peptide pools from SARS-CoV-2 and from the common cold coronaviruses HCoV-NL63, HCoV-OC43 and HCoV-229E. Control cultures received a CEFX viral epitope pool as the positive control, an HIV-1 Nef peptide pool as the negative control, or no peptide. In roughly 10 COVID-19 convalescent patients and several infection-naive healthy vaccine recipients, the spike-specific CD4+ TCR repertoire before mRNA vaccination was compared with the repertoire after mRNA vaccination. Overall results and qualifications from the work: Relatively few convalescent patients were included in the study, and early timepoints after natural infection were not analyzed. In convalescent patients, a median approximately 86% of post-vaccine SARS-CoV-2-reactive clones were detected only after vaccination, suggesting vaccine-specific priming. Of the vaccine-specific clones found in convalescent patients, nearly all (304 of 307) were mono-reactive for SARS-CoV-2 spike instead of being cross-reactive with common cold coronaviruses. The median number of SARS-CoV-2-reactive clonotypes rose from 21 after infection to around 40 after vaccination, but the change was not significant.

Between the V and J ends, shortened by 6 bases and 0 bases respectively, the junction contains 20 bases. The germline V gene (reference sequence) supplies CDR1 DFQATT and CDR2 SNEGSKA. The cysteine opens and the phenylalanine closes a CDR3 of 16 amino acids. This entry keeps only the CDR3 DNA: 48 bases, framed from base 1. Here the chain combines TRBV20-1 and TRBJ1-2; TRBD1 is perhaps the D gene, given 5 matching bases. The receptor was isolated from a human donor who had recovered from COVID-19. Sequenced: CD4+ T cells from blood, cultured in vitro. Here is the DNA: TGCAGTGCCCCAACCCCCTGGGGGGACCCTAACTATGGCTACACCTTC. Its protein product is CSAPTPWGDPNYGYTF.